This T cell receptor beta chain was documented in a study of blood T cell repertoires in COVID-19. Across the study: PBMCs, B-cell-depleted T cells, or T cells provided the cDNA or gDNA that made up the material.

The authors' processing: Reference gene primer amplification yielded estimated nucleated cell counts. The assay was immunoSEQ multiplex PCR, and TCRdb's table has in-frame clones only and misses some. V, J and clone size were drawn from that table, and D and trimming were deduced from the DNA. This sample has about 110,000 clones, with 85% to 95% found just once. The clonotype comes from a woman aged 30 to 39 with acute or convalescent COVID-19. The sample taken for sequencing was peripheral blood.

The chain's CDR3 is CASSREGLAQELFF. Here the CDR3 DNA reads TGCGCCAGCAGCCGGGAGGGACTAGCCCAGGAGCTGTTTTTT. The chain is built from TRBV4-1 and TRBJ2-2, with TRBD2 matching 9 bases. Germline loops: CDR1 MGHRA, CDR2 YSYEKL. This CDR3 is 14 amino acids long. V shed 4 bases, J shed 10 bases, and the junction held 7 bases outside the gene matches.